A selection of T cell receptor beta chains follows, all from one sample in a study of shared clonotypes between healthy human individuals. The repertoire was sequenced with immunoSEQ multiplex PCR; TCRdb's copy has only in-frame clones and lacks some. The repertoire includes a few million clones, 85% to 95% of them detected once, and 0.3% to 0.45% sits in the top ten. The specimen was naive CD4+ T cells from PBMCs. These receptor sequences come from a man aged 18 to 29 in good health. Some clones in this sample may be carry-over from other donors' samples. CDR3s include the opening cysteine and the closing phenylalanine or tryptophan.

V gene	J gene	CDR3 protein
TRBV29-1	TRBJ2-5	CSVVFLAGGTGTQYF
TRBV5-6	TRBJ2-7	CASSLYYEQYF
TRBV18	TRBJ2-3	CASSPGTTDTQYF
TRBV5-1	TRBJ2-2	CASSFGTGGRTVFF
TRBV11-2	TRBJ1-1	CASSLVGGTHEAFF
TRBV7-2	TRBJ2-5	CASSSDRVVETQYF
TRBV28	TRBJ1-1	CASSLPQTEAFF
TRBV6-1	TRBJ2-7	CASSVNAVLRSSYEQYF
TRBV5-1	TRBJ2-5	CASSTRTGVGETQYF
TRBV2	TRBJ1-5	CASSEALGVPQHF